This TCR beta chain came from a study of CD8+CD57+ T cells in acquired aplastic anemia. Overall study: Sorted cells (CD4+ and CD8+) yielded DNA amounts that averaged 3.2 ug. Points from the study as a whole: CD8+ Simpson's diversity did not differ significantly between patients and controls. Patients and controls were found to share twenty-nine CD8+ CDR3 sequences.

This clonotype has more than one count but fewer than ten. The antigen is undetermined. Patients selected for sequencing had displayed CD8+CD57+ cell expansion by flow cytometry. Diagnosis of severe acquired aplastic anemia applied to all patients. Genomic DNA, the template, was used for profiling of the TCR beta VDJ and CDR3. One entry per CDR3 protein, called by TCRdb with MiXCR from the reads. The sample has fewer than 200,000 distinct CDR3 sequences; over 40% are singletons. The germline V gene has CDR1 DFQATT and CDR2 SNEGSKA (reference sequence). This CDR3 has 13 residues. V was shortened by 3 bases and J by 7 bases, with 15 bases between the two germline ends.

Sequencing used sorted CD4+, CD8+, or CD8+CD57+ T cells (not recorded which) from PBMCs. The sequence came from a human donor with aplastic anemia. The V call is TRBV20-1, the J call TRBJ1-2, with D uncertain. The CDR3: CSARAGPPVGYTF. The CDR3 DNA follows: TGCAGTGCTAGGGCAGGACCCCCGGTTGGCTACACCTTC.